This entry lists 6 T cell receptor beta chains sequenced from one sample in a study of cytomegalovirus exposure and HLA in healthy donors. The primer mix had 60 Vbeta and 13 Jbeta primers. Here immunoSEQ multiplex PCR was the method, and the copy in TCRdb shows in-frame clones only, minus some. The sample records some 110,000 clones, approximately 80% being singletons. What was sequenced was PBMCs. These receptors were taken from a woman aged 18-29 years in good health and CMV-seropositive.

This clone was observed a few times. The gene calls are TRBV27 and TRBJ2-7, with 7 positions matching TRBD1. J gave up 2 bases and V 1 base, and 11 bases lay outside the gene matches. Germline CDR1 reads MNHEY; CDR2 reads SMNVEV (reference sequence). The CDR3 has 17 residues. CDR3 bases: TGTGCCAGCAGTTTATACCCCCTAGGGGGCTCTCCCTACGAGCAGTACTTC. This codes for CASSLYPLGGSPYEQYF.

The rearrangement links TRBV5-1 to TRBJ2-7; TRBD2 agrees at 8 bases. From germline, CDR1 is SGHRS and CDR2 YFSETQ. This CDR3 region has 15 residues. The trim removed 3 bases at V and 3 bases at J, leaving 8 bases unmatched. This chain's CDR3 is CASSSGTRGDYEQYF. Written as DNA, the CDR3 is TGCGCCAGCAGCTCCGGGACTAGGGGTGACTACGAGCAGTACTTC. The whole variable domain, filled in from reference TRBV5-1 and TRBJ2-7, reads KAGVTQTPRYLIKTRGQQVTLSCSPISGHRSVSWYQQTPGQGLQFLFEYFSETQRNKGNFPGRFSGRQFSNSRSEMNVSTLELGDSALYLCASSSGTRGDYEQYFGPGTRLTVT.

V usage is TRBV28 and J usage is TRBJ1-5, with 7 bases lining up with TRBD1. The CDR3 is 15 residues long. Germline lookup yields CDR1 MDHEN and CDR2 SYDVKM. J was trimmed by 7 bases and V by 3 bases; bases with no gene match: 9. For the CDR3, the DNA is TGTGCCAGCAGTTTCCCTACAGGGGATCGACAGCCCCAGCATTTT. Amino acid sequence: CASSFPTGDRQPQHF.

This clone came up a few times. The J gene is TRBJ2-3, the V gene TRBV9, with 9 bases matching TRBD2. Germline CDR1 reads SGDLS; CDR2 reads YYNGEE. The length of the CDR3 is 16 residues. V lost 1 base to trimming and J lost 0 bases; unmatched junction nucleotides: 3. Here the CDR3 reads CASSVTSGHSTDTQYF. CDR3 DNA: TGTGCCAGCAGCGTAACTAGCGGGCATAGCACAGATACGCAGTATTTT. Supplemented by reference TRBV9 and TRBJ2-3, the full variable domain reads DSGVTQTPKHLITATGQRVTLRCSPRSGDLSVYWYQQSLDQGLQFLIQYYNGEERAKGNILERFSAQQFPDLHSELNLSSLELGDSALYFCASSVTSGHSTDTQYFGPGTRLTVL.

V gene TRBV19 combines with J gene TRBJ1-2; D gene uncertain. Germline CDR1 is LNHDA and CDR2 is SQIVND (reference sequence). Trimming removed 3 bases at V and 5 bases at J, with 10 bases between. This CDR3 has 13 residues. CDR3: CASSILAAYGYTF. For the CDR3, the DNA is TGTGCCAGTAGTATCCTGGCTGCTTATGGCTACACCTTC.

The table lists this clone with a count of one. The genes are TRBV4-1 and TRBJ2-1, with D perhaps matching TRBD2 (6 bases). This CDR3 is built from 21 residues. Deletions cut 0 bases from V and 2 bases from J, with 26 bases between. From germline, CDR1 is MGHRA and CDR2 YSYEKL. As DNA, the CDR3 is TGCGCCAGCAGCCAAGAAACGCCTTGGGACTCAACCGCGACAACCTACAATGAGCAGTTCTTC. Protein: CASSQETPWDSTATTYNEQFF.